The clone carrying this T cell receptor beta chain occurred a few times. Its antigen remains unknown. The data derive from a study of beta chain features in type 1 diabetes. General study results and limits: Patients' naive, central memory and Treg TCRB repertoires seemed closer to one another than those of healthy donors.

Germline CDR1 reads KGHSH; CDR2 reads LQKENI. V was cut by 3 bases and J by 5 bases, with 4 bases left in between. The CDR3 sequence is 11 residues long. Investigators reverse transcribed all isolated RNA, so they sequenced expressed TCRB transcripts. Clones were read by immunoSEQ multiplex PCR, and TCRdb kept only the in-frame ones, dropping some. The sample has about 250,000 clones, approximately 14% seen once. J is TRBJ2-5 and V is TRBV18, with no clear D. This sequence was found in a woman aged 40 to 49 in good health. The sequencing sample was made of naive CD4+ T cells from blood. This CDR3 is CASSPEETQYF. For the CDR3, the DNA is TGTGCCAGCTCACCGGAGGAGACCCAGTACTTC.